Each of the 13 T cell receptor beta chains below was sequenced from the same sample in a study of blood T cell repertoires in COVID-19. Clones were read by immunoSEQ multiplex PCR, and TCRdb kept only the in-frame ones, dropping some. The sample lists 94,000 or so clones, 84% seen once, with more than 20% in the top ten. Sequenced material: peripheral blood. These receptor sequences come from a man aged 55 to 70 with acute or convalescent COVID-19.

This sequence joins TRBV5-4 and TRBJ2-7, with 7 nucleotides matching TRBD1. The germline V gene encodes CDR1 SGHNT and CDR2 YYREEE (reference sequence). The CDR3 is 19 residues long. V lost 4 bases and J lost 0; bases outside the gene matches: 19. The CDR3: CASSPHVFRTGASSYEQYV. The CDR3 DNA follows: TGTGCCAGCAGCCCTCACGTCTTTAGAACAGGGGCGAGCTCCTACGAGCAGTACGTC.

This clone was seen only a few times. The rearrangement joins TRBV7-3 to TRBJ2-3; possible D gene TRBD1, 5 bases. Trimming cost V 1 base and J 0 bases, with 8 bases left between them. Germline V CDR1 and CDR2: SGHTA, FQGTGA. This CDR3 contains 15 residues. CDR3 sequence: CASSLIRGSTDTQYF. The CDR3 DNA reads TGTGCCAGCAGCTTAATAAGGGGTAGCACAGATACGCAGTATTTT.

In its sample, this clone was seen once. The chain uses TRBV6-5 and TRBJ2-5, with TRBD2 matching 9 bases. The ends lost 7 bases at V and 4 bases at J; junction bases unmatched: 7. The CDR3 length is 14 residues. Germline V gene lookup returns CDR1 MNHEY and CDR2 SVGAGI. The CDR3 sequence is CASKERGAIETQYF. As DNA, the CDR3 is TGTGCCAGCAAGGAGCGGGGGGCGATAGAGACCCAGTACTTC.

In this sample, this clone turned up once. The gene calls are TRBV7-2 and TRBJ2-3; D is unresolved. Germline CDR1 is SGHTA and CDR2 is FQGNSA. V dropped 3 bases and J dropped 1 base, with 14 bases sitting between them. CDR3 length equals 16 residues. The CDR3 DNA is TGTGCCAGCAGCTTCGGGTCCTCTCGGGGCACAGATACGCAGTATTTT. Amino acid sequence: CASSFGSSRGTDTQYF. Together with reference TRBV7-2 and TRBJ2-3, the CDR3 gives the full variable domain: GAGVSQSPSNKVTEKGKDVELRCDPISGHTALYWYRQSLGQGLEFLIYFQGNSAPDKSGLPSDRFSAERTGGSVSTLTIQRTQQEDSAVYLCASSFGSSRGTDTQYFGPGTRLTVL.

The chain recombines TRBV20-1 with TRBJ1-1, with a possible D match to TRBD1 (5 bases). This CDR3 is 11 amino acids long. The germline V gene has CDR1 DFQATT and CDR2 SNEGSKA (reference sequence). Trimming pared 3 bases from V and 12 bases from J, leaving 14 bases between. The CDR3 DNA is TGCAGTGCTAGTTTACCAGGGAGGACTTTCTTT. This codes for CSASLPGRTFF.

This clone was detected only once. J is TRBJ1-3 and V is TRBV2; TRBD1 matches at 7 bases. Germline CDR1 SNHLY, CDR2 FYNNEI. The CDR3 length is 18 residues. With V trimmed by 2 bases and J by 0 bases, 10 bases remained unmatched. CDR3 sequence (DNA): TGTGCCAGCAGTGAACTGTCGGGGGCAGGGGGCTCTGGAAACACCATATATTTT. It is translated as CASSELSGAGGSGNTIYF.

The chain uses TRBV19 and TRBJ1-4; 8 bases agree with TRBD1. CDR3 size: 15 residues. Germline-derived CDR1 and CDR2 are LNHDA and SQIVND (reference sequence). Unmatched junction bases numbered 10, after V lost 5 bases and J lost 8 bases. This CDR3 is CASSSRTGSGEKLFF. CDR3 coding DNA: TGTGCCAGTAGTTCGCGGACAGGGTCCGGAGAAAAACTGTTTTTT.

In its sample, this clone was seen a few times. The CDR3 region has the DNA TGTGCCAGCAGGCGACAGGGGGCGGCGAACACTGAAGCTTTCTTT. Translating it yields CASRRQGAANTEAFF. V and J are TRBV7-2 and TRBJ1-1; 10 bases fit TRBD1. Germline CDR1 is SGHTA and CDR2 is FQGNSA. The CDR3 totals 15 residues. J was trimmed by 1 base and V by 6 bases; bases with no gene match: 5.

This chain links TRBV15 with TRBJ1-1; D is possibly TRBD1 (5 bases). Trimming left V 5 bases short and J 5 bases short, with 18 bases between. This CDR3 is 15 amino acids long. The V gene's germline CDR1 is LNHNV and CDR2 YYDKDF (reference sequence). The CDR3 DNA sequence: TGTGCCACCAGCTCCCAGAGTGGGGCGCGAACTGAAGCTTTCTTT. This sequence encodes CATSSQSGARTEAFF. The variable domain in full, with the rest retrieved from reference TRBV15 and TRBJ1-1, is DAMVIQNPRYQVTQFGKPVTLSCSQTLNHNVMYWYQQKSSQAPKLLFHYYDKDFNNEADTPDNFQSRRPNTSFCFLDIRSPGLGDTAMYLCATSSQSGARTEAFFGQGTRLTVV.

The V gene is TRBV4-1, the J gene TRBJ2-3, with 8 bases aligning to TRBD1. Germline loops: CDR1 MGHRA, CDR2 YSYEKL. V trimming: 4 bases; J trimming: 5 bases; junction bases outside the gene matches: 5. The CDR3 extends over 14 amino acids. CDR3: CASSPWTGKDTQYF. Here the CDR3 DNA reads TGCGCCAGCAGCCCATGGACAGGGAAAGATACGCAGTATTTT.

V is TRBV11-2 and J is TRBJ1-4, with D hard to call. There are 12 residues in the CDR3. V lost 3 bases and J 4 bases, leaving 3 bases between the germline ends. CDR1 SGHAT and CDR2 FQNNGV come from the germline V gene. CDR3 amino acids: CASSFINEKLFF. CDR3 bases: TGTGCCAGCAGCTTTATTAATGAAAAACTGTTTTTT.

V is TRBV3-1 (or the pseudogene TRBV3-2) and J is TRBJ1-6; tentative D call: TRBD1 (5 bases). V was clipped by 0 bases and J by 9 bases, with 6 bases between them. Per the germline V gene, CDR1 is LGHDT and CDR2 is YNNKEL (reference sequence). The CDR3 is 13 residues long. This CDR3 is CASSQEGGSPLHF. In nucleotides, the CDR3 is TGTGCCAGCAGCCAAGAGGGGGGTTCACCCCTCCACTTT.

The chain is built from TRBV5-6 and TRBJ1-6; perhaps TRBD1 as D (5 bases). The V and J ends lost 4 bases and 10 bases respectively, with 18 bases between them. Germline CDR1 and CDR2: SGHDT and YYEEEE. The CDR3 is made up of 15 amino acids. Written as DNA, the CDR3 is TGTGCCAGCAGCACCCGGACAAATAGGGCCTCACCCCTCCACTTT. Protein product: CASSTRTNRASPLHF.